What follows is one TCR beta chain and its context. How the authors handled the data: Estimates of nucleated cell counts were drawn from the amplification of reference gene primers. TCRdb's copy holds only in-frame clones and misses some; the assay was immunoSEQ multiplex PCR. V and J calls and clone size are copied from that table; D and trimming were computed from the DNA. This repertoire shows 100,000 to 150,000 clones, roughly 84% found once; its top ten account for more than 1.4%. Germline loops: CDR1 SGHVS, CDR2 FQNEAQ. V was pared by 4 bases and J by 9 bases, with 11 bases of the junction left unmatched. This CDR3 is built from 15 residues. The data derive from a study of blood T cell repertoires in COVID-19. Across the whole study: PBMCs, B-cell-depleted T cells, or T cells were the source of the cDNA or gDNA that made up the material.

The chain joins TRBV7-8 to TRBJ2-1; 8 positions agree with TRBD1. The receptor was isolated from a man in his fifties or sixties with acute or convalescent COVID-19. Sequenced input: peripheral blood. CDR3 loop: CASSSRTGSFGEQFF. CDR3 DNA: TGTGCCAGCAGCTCGCGGACAGGGAGTTTCGGTGAGCAGTTCTTC.